This T cell receptor beta chain was retrieved from a study of persistence of HIV-infected CD4 T cells. This was the immunoSEQ version 4 assay in survey mode. The assay was immunoSEQ multiplex PCR, and TCRdb's table has in-frame clones only and misses some. Of tens of thousands of clones listed, about 87% are singletons. As for this clone: What it binds is unknown.

Trimming removed 6 bases from V and 5 bases from J; junction bases left unmatched: 3. The CDR3 loop spans 12 amino acids. This nonspecific control used anti-CD3/anti-CD28 bead stimulation of CD4+ T cells. Sorting selected CD4+ T cells upregulating both CD40 ligand and CD69. Donors were HIV-1-infected adults who began suppressive ART during chronic infection. This chain links TRBV12-3 or TRBV12-4 with TRBJ2-5, with TRBD2 identical over 7 bases. Sequencing was performed on CD4+ T cells sorted from PBMCs after approximately 19-hour stimulation, taken from a patient who received antiretroviral therapy. The receptor was isolated from an adult woman with HIV who was CMV-seropositive. The CDR3 here is CASRTSAETQYF. CDR3 DNA: TGTGCCAGCAGAACTAGCGCGGAGACCCAGTACTTC.